This TCR beta chain was observed in a study of T cell repertoires in ileal Crohn's disease. Profiled with immunoSEQ multiplex PCR; TCRdb holds only in-frame clones, not every one. In the table there are approximately 5,400 clones, about 69% of which are singletons. Time point specified: neoterminal ileum biopsy at postoperative endoscopy, about 6 months after surgery. The germline V gene encodes CDR1 SNHLY and CDR2 FYNNEI. The CDR3 runs to 13 residues. Trimming cost V 4 bases and J 8 bases; bases outside gene matches: 6. On this clone: Different DNA sequences within this sample yield the same CDR3.

Sequences were obtained from ileal tissue. This chain joins TRBV2 and TRBJ1-2; TRBD1 matches at 8 bases. The source of this sequence is an adult with Crohn's disease. The CDR3 sequence: CASSGQGMGGYTF. CDR3 DNA sequence: TGTGCCAGCAGTGGACAGGGGATGGGAGGCTACACCTTC.